These 5 T cell receptor beta chains share one sample of origin, sequenced in a study of T cell responses to AZD1222 COVID-19 vaccine. Clones were sequenced by immunoSEQ multiplex PCR, and TCRdb holds only the in-frame ones, with some missing. In the table there are around 200,000 clones, approximately 94% of which are singletons. The sequences come from peripheral blood, collected 28 days after the second AZD1222 dose. The receptor source for this set is an adult who received the AZD1222 COVID-19 vaccine.

CDR3 loop: CSVGATPGELFF. The CDR3, as DNA: TGCAGCGTAGGGGCAACGCCCGGGGAGCTGTTTTTT. The chain employs TRBV29-1 and TRBJ2-2; maybe TRBD1 (5 bases). Looked up from germline, CDR1 is SQVTM and CDR2 is ANQGSEA. This CDR3 region has 12 residues. Deletions cut 6 bases from V and 6 bases from J, with 11 bases between.

V gene TRBV29-1 combines with J gene TRBJ1-1, with no clear D. Germline V lookup: CDR1 SQVTM, CDR2 ANQGSEA. The CDR3 has 14 residues. Trimming took 3 bases from V and 0 from J, leaving 11 bases between them. In nucleotides, the CDR3 is TGCAGCGTTGACTGGCGCGGGGTGAACACTGAAGCTTTCTTT. Amino acid sequence: CSVDWRGVNTEAFF.

This clone has a single count. The V gene is TRBV19, the J gene TRBJ1-6; tentatively, D is TRBD1 (5 bases). V lost 5 bases and J 12 bases, leaving 20 bases between the germline ends. The germline V gene encodes CDR1 LNHDA and CDR2 SQIVND (reference sequence). There are 15 residues in the CDR3. The CDR3 sequence: CASSAPGFGPGPLHF. In nucleotides, the CDR3 is TGTGCCAGTAGTGCTCCAGGGTTCGGCCCTGGACCCCTCCACTTT.

In regard to this clone: Other DNA sequences within the sample encode an identical CDR3. This chain joins TRBV27 and TRBJ1-2; D is uncertain. Trimming removed 2 bases at V and 1 base at J, with 5 bases between. The CDR3 length is 13 residues. CDR1 MNHEY and CDR2 SMNVEV come from the germline V gene (reference sequence). CDR3 in DNA: TGTGCCAGCAGTTTAGCCGGTAACTATGGCTACACCTTC. This sequence encodes CASSLAGNYGYTF.

The table lists this clone with a few counts. This rearrangement joins TRBV18 to TRBJ2-5, with D perhaps matching TRBD1 or TRBD2 (6 bases each). This CDR3 has 14 amino acids. V lost 6 bases, J lost 4 bases, and 15 bases lay in between. The germline V gene has CDR1 KGHSH and CDR2 LQKENI. The DNA for the CDR3 is TGTGCCAGCTCGGGAGGACAGCCGCCAGAGACCCAGTACTTC. It codes for CASSGGQPPETQYF.